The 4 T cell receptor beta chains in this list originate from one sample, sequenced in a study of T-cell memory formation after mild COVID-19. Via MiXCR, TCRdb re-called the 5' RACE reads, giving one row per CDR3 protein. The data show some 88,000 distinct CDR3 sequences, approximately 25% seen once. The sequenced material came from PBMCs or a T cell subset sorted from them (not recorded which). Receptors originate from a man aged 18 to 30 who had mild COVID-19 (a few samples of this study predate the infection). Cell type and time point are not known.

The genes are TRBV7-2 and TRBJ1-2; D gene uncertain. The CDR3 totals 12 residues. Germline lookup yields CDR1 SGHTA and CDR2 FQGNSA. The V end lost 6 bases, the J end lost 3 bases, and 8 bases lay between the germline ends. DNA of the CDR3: TGTGCCAGCAGATCCGAGGACTATGGCTACACCTTC. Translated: CASRSEDYGYTF.

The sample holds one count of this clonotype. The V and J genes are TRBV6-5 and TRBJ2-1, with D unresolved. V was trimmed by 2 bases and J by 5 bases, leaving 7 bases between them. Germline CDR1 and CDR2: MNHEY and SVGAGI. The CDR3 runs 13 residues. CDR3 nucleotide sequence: TGTGCCAGCAGTTACGACGGCAACAATGAGCAGTTCTTC. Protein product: CASSYDGNNEQFF.

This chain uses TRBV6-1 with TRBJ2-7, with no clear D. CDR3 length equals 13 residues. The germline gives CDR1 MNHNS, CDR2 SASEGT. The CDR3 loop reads CASSKALSYEQYV. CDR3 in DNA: TGTGCCAGCAGTAAAGCACTCTCCTACGAGCAGTACGTC.

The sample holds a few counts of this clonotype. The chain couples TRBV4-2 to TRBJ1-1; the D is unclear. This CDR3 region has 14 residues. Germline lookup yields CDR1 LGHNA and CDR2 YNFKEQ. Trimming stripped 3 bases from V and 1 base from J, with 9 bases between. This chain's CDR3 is CASSHLDGNTEAFF. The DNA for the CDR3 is TGTGCCAGCAGCCATCTGGACGGGAACACTGAAGCTTTCTTT.